The 5 T cell receptor beta chains below come from one sample, sequenced in a study of blood T cells in healthy people across ages. PCR was performed a second time for 7 to 11 cycles using a sample-barcoded 5' primer and a J-beta primer mix. TCRdb called the 5' RACE reads again in MiXCR, with one record for every CDR3 protein. This table holds around 1,800,000 distinct CDR3 sequences, approximately 39% found once. The sequencing input was blood. The receptors here all came from a human donor in good health.

J is TRBJ2-5 and V is TRBV7-3, with D possibly being TRBD1 (5 bases). CDR3 length equals 13 residues. CDR1 is SGHTA, CDR2 FQGTGA, per germline. Trimming stripped 0 bases from V and 5 bases from J, with 7 bases between. CDR3 sequence (DNA): TGTGCCAGCAGCTTAACAGGGGATGAGACCCAGTACTTC. Its translation: CASSLTGDETQYF.

The gene calls are TRBV12-3 or TRBV12-4 and TRBJ1-5; TRBD1 agrees at 8 bases. This CDR3 spans 17 amino acids. J lost 0 bases, V lost 6 bases, and 10 bases had no gene match. The CDR3 sequence is CASSPGQGRISNQPQHF. CDR3 bases: TGTGCCAGCAGCCCCGGACAGGGCAGGATTAGCAATCAGCCCCAGCATTTT.

CDR3 amino acids: CSVERRGGTYNEQFF. The CDR3 DNA follows: TGCAGCGTTGAGAGACGCGGGGGGACCTACAATGAGCAGTTCTTC. The chain recombines TRBV29-1 with TRBJ2-1; 8 bases are shared with TRBD2. V lost 3 bases and J lost 2; bases outside the gene matches: 6. Germline CDR1 and CDR2: SQVTM and ANQGSEA. The CDR3 length is 15 residues.

This clonotype showed up just a few times. The chain joins TRBV2 to TRBJ1-1, with TRBD1 identical over 8 bases. J gave up 8 bases and V 8 bases, and 13 bases lay outside the gene matches. CDR3 length: 14 residues. CDR1 and CDR2 (germline): SNHLY, FYNNEI. The CDR3 protein is CASARDRFLKEAFF. The CDR3, as DNA: TGTGCCAGCGCTCGGGACAGGTTTTTAAAGGAAGCTTTCTTT.

This chain joins TRBV4-1 and TRBJ1-2; perhaps TRBD1 as D (5 bases). V gave up 4 bases and J gave up 0 bases, with 18 bases separating them. Germline V gives CDR1 MGHRA, CDR2 YSYEKL. The CDR3 is 17 amino acids. The CDR3 loop reads CASSPEEGLMTNYGYTF. The DNA of the CDR3 is TGCGCCAGCAGCCCAGAGGAGGGGTTAATGACTAACTATGGCTACACCTTC.